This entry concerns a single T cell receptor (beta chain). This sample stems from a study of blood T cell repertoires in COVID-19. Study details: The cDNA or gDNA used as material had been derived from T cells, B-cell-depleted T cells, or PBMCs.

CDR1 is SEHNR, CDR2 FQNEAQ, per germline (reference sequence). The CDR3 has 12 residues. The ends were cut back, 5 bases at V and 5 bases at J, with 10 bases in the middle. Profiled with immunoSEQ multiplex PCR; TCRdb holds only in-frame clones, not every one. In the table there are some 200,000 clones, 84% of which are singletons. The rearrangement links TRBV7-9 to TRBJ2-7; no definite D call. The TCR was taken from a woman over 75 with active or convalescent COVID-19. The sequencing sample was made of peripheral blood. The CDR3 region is CASSPRFDEQYF. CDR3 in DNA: TGTGCCAGCAGCCCGAGGTTCGACGAGCAGTACTTC.